The clone carrying this T cell receptor beta chain turned up a few times. CDR1 and CDR2 from the germline V gene are LNHDA and SQIVND (reference sequence). Trimming shortened V by 11 bases and J by 3 bases, and 19 bases separated the two germline ends. The CDR3 contains 14 residues. This sample was included in a study of T-cell memory formation after mild COVID-19. TCRdb processed the 5' RACE reads anew with MiXCR; each CDR3 protein has one entry. The table shows just over 300,000 distinct CDR3 sequences, with approximately 19% occurring only once. The receptor was isolated from a man between 18 and 35 years old who had mild COVID-19 (a few samples of this study predate the infection). Cell type and time point are not known. Sequences were obtained from PBMCs or a T cell subset sorted from them (not recorded which). This rearrangement joins TRBV19 to TRBJ1-1; D not resolved. The CDR3 sequence: CASTRTDWDTEAFF. For the CDR3, the DNA is TGTGCCTCAACAAGAACGGATTGGGACACTGAAGCTTTCTTT.